This is a list of T cell receptor beta chains from one sample in a study of molecular identifiers for immune sequencing clone quantification. A single record per CDR3 protein comes from TCRdb applying MiXCR to the PCR reads. Of more than 85,000 distinct CDR3 sequences listed, 30% to 35% are singletons. The sample taken for sequencing was naive CD8+ T cells from blood, with Jurkat cell RNA spiked in. Receptors were obtained from a human donor in good health. Some libraries in this study had Jurkat cell RNA spiked in. Each CDR3 is given with its conserved first and last residue.

v_gene,CDR3aa
TRBV21-1,CASSKDRLQQGGNQPQHF
TRBV28,CASSFRPGTSNMNQETQYF
TRBV14,CASSRHRTGEDETQYF
TRBV29-1,CSFKTSGSNEQFF
TRBV20-1,CIARGQGTGNTIYF
TRBV15,CATSRAGVSGANVLTF
TRBV28,CASSQRSFAGGHVYNEQFF
TRBV11-2,CASSLGQGPSSYNKQFF
TRBV13,CASSYRTSGPYEQYF
TRBV6-6,CASSANQPQHF
TRBV7-8,CASSPIGYNEQFF
TRBV27,CASKRMRDGNQPQHF
TRBV21-1,CASTRQTGPINYELYF
TRBV6-5,CASSPDSPNTGELFF
TRBV5-4,CASSFLQGEGEQFF
TRBV29-1,CSVDFRNTDTQYF